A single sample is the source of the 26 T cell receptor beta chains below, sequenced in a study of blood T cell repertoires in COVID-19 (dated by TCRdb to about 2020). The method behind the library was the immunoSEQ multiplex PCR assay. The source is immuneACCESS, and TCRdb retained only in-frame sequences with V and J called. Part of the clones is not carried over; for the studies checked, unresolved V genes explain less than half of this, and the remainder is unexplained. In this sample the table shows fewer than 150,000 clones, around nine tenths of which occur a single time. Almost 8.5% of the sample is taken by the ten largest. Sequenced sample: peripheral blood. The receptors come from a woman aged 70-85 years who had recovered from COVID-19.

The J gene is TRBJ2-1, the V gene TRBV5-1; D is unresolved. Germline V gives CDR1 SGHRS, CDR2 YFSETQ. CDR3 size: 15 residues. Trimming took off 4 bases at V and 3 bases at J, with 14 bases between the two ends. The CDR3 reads CASSPGSVFYNEQFF. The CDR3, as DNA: TGCGCCAGCAGCCCTGGCAGCGTTTTCTACAATGAGCAGTTCTTC.

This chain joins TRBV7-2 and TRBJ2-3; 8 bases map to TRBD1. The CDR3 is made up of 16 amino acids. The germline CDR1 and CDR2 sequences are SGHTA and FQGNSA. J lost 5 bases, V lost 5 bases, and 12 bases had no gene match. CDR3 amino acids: CASSLFQTGARDTQYF. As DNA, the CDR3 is TGTGCCAGCAGCCTATTTCAGACAGGGGCCCGAGATACGCAGTATTTT.

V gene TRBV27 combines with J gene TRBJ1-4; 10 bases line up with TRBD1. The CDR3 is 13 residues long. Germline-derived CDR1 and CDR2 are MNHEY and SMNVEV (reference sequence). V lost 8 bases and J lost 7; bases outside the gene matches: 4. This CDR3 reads CASRTGGSEKLFF. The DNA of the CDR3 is TGTGCCAGCCGGACAGGGGGTAGTGAAAAACTGTTTTTT. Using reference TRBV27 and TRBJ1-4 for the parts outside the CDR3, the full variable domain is EAQVTQNPRYLITVTGKKLTVTCSQNMNHEYMSWYRQDPGLGLRQIYYSMNVEVTDKGDVPEGYKVSRKEKRNFPLILESPSPNQTSLYFCASRTGGSEKLFFGSGTQLSVL.

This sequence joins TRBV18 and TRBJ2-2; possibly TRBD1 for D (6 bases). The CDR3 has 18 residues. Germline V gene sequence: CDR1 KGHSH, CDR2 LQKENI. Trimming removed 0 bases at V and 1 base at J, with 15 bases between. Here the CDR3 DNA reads TGTGCCAGCTCACCACCGTATGGGGGCGACCTGAACACCGGGGAGCTGTTTTTT. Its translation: CASSPPYGGDLNTGELFF. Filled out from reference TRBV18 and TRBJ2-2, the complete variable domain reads NAGVMQNPRHLVRRRGQEARLRCSPMKGHSHVYWYRQLPEEGLKFMVYLQKENIIDESGMPKERFSAEFPKEGPSILRIQQVVRGDSAAYFCASSPPYGGDLNTGELFFGEGSRLTVL.

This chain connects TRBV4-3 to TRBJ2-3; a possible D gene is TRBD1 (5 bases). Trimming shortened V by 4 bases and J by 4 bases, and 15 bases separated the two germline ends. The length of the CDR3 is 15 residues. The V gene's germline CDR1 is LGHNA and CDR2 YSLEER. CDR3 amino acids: CASSPRGRAADTQYF. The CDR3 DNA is TGCGCCAGCAGCCCCCGCGGCAGGGCGGCAGATACGCAGTATTTT.

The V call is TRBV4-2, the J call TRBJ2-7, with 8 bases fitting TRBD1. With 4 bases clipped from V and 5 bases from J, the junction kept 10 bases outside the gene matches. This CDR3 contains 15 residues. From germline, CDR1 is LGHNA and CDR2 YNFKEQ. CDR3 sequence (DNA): TGTGCCAGCAGCCTCAGGGGGCCCCGGGTGGACGAGCAGTACTTC. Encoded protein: CASSLRGPRVDEQYF.

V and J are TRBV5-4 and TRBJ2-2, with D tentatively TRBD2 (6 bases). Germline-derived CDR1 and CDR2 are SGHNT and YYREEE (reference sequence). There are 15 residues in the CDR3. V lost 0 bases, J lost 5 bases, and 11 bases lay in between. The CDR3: CASSLGRGWTGELFF. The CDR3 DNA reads TGTGCCAGCAGCTTGGGGCGGGGATGGACCGGGGAGCTGTTTTTT.

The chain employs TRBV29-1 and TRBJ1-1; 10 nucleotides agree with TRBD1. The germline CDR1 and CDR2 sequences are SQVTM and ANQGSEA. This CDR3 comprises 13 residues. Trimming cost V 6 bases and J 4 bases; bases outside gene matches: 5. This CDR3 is CSVSDRGFTEAFF. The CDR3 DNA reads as TGCAGCGTCTCGGACAGGGGGTTCACTGAAGCTTTCTTT.

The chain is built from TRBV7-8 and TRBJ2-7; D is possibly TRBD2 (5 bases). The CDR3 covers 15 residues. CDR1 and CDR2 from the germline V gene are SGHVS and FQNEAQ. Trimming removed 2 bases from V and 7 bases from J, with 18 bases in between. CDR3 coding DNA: TGTGCCAGCAGCTTAAACCGCGGCGGGTCTACGGAGCAGTACTTC. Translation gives CASSLNRGGSTEQYF.

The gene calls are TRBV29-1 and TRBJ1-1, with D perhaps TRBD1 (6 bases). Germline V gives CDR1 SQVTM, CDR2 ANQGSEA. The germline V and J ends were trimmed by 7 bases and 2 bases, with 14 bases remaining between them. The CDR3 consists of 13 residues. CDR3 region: CSAARGTNTEAFF. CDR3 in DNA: TGCAGCGCCGCAAGGGGGACCAACACTGAAGCTTTCTTT.

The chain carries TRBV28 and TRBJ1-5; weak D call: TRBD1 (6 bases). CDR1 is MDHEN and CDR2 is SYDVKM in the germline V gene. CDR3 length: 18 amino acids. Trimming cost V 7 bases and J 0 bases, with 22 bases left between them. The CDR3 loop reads CASTSRGAPYYSNQPQHF. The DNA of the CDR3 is TGTGCCAGCACCTCTCGGGGGGCCCCCTATTATAGCAATCAGCCCCAGCATTTT.

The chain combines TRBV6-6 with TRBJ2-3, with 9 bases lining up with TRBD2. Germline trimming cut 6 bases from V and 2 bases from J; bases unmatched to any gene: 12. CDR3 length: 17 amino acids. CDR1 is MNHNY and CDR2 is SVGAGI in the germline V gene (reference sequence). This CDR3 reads CASSRSRASGVTDTQYF. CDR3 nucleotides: TGTGCCAGCAGCCGAAGTAGGGCTAGCGGGGTCACAGATACGCAGTATTTT.

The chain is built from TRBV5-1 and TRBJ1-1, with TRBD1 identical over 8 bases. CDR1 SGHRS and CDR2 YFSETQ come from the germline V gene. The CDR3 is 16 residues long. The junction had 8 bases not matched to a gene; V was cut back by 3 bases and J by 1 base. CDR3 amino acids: CASSSIPQGGNTEAFF. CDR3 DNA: TGCGCCAGCAGCTCCATCCCACAGGGGGGGAACACTGAAGCTTTCTTT.

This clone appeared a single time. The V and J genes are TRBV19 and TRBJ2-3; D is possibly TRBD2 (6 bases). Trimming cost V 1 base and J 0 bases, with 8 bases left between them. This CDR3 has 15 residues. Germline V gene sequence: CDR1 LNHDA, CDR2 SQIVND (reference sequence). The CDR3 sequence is CASSIAGASTDTQYF. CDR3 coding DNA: TGTGCCAGTAGTATAGCGGGAGCGAGCACAGATACGCAGTATTTT.

This CDR3 reads CASSQDPRTGILEQYF. The CDR3 nucleotides read TGTGCCAGCAGCCAAGACCCTAGGACAGGGATTCTCGAGCAGTACTTC. This chain joins TRBV14 and TRBJ2-7; 8 bases align to TRBD1. The germline gives CDR1 SGHDN, CDR2 FVKESK. J gave up 6 bases and V 0 bases, and 10 bases lay outside the gene matches. The CDR3 consists of 16 residues.

CDR3 sequence reads: CAIRKGTSGSYNEQFF. CDR3 coding DNA: TGTGCCATCAGGAAGGGGACTAGCGGGAGTTACAATGAGCAGTTCTTC. V and J are TRBV10-3 and TRBJ2-1, with 14 bases aligning to TRBD2. This CDR3 contains 16 residues. V lost 6 bases, J lost 4 bases, and 5 bases stayed unmatched. Germline V gene lookup returns CDR1 ENHRY and CDR2 SYGVKD.

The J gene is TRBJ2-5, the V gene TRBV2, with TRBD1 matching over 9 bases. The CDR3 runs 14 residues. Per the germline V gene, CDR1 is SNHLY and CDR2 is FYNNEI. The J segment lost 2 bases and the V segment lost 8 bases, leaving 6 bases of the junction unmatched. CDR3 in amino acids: CASHGTGRQETQYF. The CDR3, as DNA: TGTGCCAGCCACGGGACAGGGCGGCAAGAGACCCAGTACTTC. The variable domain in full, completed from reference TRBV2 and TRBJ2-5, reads EPEVTQTPSHQVTQMGQEVILRCVPISNHLYFYWYRQILGQKVEFLVSFYNNEISEKSEIFDDQFSVERPDGSNFTLKIRSTKLEDSAMYFCASHGTGRQETQYFGPGTRLLVL.

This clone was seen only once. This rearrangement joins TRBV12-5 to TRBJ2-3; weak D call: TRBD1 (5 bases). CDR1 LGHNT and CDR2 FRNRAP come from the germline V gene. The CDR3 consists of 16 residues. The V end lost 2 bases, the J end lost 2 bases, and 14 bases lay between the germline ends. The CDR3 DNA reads TGTGCTAGTGGTTTGCCGATCCTAGGGGACACAGATACGCAGTATTTT. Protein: CASGLPILGDTDTQYF. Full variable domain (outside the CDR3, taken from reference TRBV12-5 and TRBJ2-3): DARVTQTPRHKVTEMGQEVTMRCQPILGHNTVFWYRQTMMQGLELLAYFRNRAPLDDSGMPKDRFSAEMPDATLATLKIQPSEPRDSAVYFCASGLPILGDTDTQYFGPGTRLTVL.

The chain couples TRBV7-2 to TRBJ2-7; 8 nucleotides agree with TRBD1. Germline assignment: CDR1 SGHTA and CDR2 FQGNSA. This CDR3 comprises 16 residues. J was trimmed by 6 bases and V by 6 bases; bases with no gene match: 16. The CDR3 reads CASRADRGIIYPEQYF. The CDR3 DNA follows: TGTGCCAGCAGGGCTGACAGGGGAATTATATATCCCGAGCAGTACTTC.

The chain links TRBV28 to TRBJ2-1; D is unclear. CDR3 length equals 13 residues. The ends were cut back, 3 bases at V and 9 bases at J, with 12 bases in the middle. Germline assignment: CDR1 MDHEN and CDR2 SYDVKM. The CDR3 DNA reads TGTGCCAGCAGTTTGCCTATAAGAGGTGAGCAGTTCTTC. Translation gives CASSLPIRGEQFF.

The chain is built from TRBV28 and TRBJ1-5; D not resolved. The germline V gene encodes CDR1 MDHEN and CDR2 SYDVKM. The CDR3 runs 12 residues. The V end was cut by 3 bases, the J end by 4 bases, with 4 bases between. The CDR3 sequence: CASSLRNQPQHF. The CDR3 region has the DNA TGTGCCAGCAGTTTGCGGAATCAGCCCCAGCATTTT.

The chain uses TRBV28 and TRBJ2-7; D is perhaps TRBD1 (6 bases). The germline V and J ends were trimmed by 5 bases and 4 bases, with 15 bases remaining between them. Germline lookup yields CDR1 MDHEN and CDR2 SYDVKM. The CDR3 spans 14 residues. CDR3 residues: CASSLDSFLYEQYF. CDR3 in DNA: TGTGCCAGCAGTCTGGACAGCTTTCTTTACGAGCAGTACTTC.

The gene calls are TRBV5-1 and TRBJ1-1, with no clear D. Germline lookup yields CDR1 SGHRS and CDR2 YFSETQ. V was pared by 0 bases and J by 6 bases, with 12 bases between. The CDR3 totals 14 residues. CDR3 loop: CASSLGSGSPEAFF. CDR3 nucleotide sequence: TGCGCCAGCAGCTTGGGTTCGGGGTCGCCTGAAGCTTTCTTT.

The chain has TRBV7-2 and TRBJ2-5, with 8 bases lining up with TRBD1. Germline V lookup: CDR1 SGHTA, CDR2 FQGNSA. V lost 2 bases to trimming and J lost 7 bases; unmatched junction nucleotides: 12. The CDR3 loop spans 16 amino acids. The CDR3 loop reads CASSLQGAPAGGTQYF. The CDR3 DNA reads TGTGCCAGCAGCTTACAGGGGGCGCCGGCCGGTGGGACCCAGTACTTC.

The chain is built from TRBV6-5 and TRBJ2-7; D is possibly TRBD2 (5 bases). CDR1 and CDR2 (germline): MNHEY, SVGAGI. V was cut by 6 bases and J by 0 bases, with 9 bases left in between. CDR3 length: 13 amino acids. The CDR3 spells CASRTGSSYEQYF. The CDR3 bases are TGTGCCAGCAGGACGGGGAGCTCCTACGAGCAGTACTTC.

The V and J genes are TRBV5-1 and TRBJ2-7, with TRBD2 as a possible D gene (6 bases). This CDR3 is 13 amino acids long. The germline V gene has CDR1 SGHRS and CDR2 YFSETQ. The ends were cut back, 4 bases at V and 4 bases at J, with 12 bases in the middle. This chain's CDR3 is CASSRLAEYEQYF. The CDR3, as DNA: TGCGCCAGCAGCAGGTTAGCGGAATACGAGCAGTACTTC.